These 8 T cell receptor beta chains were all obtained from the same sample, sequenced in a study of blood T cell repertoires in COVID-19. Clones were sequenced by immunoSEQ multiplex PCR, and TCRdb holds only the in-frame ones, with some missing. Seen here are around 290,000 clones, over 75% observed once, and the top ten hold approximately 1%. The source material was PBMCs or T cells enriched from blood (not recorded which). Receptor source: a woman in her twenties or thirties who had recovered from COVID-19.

CDR3 coding DNA: TGTGCCAGCACTCGAACAGGGGCAACTAATGAAAAACTGTTTTTT. Its protein product is CASTRTGATNEKLFF. The V and J genes are TRBV6-5 and TRBJ1-4, with 7 bases that match TRBD1. V shed 7 bases and J 0 bases; nucleotides not matched to a gene: 5. This CDR3 has 15 residues. Germline assignment: CDR1 MNHEY and CDR2 SVGAGI.

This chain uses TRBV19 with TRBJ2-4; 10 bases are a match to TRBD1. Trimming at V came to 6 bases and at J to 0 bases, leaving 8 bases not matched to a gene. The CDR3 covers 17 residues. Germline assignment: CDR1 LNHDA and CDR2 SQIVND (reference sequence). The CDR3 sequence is CASRDRTGGLAKNIQYF. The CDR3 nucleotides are TGTGCCAGTAGGGACCGGACAGGGGGTTTAGCCAAAAACATTCAGTACTTC.

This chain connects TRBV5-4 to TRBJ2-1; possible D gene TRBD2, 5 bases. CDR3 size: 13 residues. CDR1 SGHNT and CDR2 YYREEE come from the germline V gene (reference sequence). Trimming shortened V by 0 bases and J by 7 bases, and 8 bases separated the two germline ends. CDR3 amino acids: CASSLVGGNEQFF. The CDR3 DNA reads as TGTGCCAGCAGCTTGGTAGGAGGAAATGAGCAGTTCTTC.

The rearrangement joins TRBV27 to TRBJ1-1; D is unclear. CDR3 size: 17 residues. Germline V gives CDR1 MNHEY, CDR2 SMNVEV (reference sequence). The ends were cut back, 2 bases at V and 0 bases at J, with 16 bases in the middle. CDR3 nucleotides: TGTGCCAGCAGTTTAGCAGAGCCAACAGTCATGAACACTGAAGCTTTCTTT. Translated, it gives CASSLAEPTVMNTEAFF.

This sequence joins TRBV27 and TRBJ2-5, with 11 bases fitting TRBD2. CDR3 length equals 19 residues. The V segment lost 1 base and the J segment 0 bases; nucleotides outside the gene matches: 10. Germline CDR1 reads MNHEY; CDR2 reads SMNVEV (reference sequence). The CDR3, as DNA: TGTGCCAGCAGTTTATTAACTAGCGGGGGCGCCTCTAACCAAGAGACCCAGTACTTC. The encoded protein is CASSLLTSGGASNQETQYF.

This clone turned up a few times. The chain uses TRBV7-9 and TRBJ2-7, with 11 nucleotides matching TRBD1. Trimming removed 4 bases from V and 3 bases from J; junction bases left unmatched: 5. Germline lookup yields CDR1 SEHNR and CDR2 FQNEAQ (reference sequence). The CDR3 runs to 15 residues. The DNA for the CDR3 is TGTGCCAGCAGCTCGGGACAGGGGGTTATCTACGAGCAGTACTTC. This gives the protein CASSSGQGVIYEQYF. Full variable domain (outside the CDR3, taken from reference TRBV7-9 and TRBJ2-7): DTGVSQNPRHKITKRGQNVTFRCDPISEHNRLYWYRQTLGQGPEFLTYFQNEAQLEKSRLLSDRFSAERPKGSFSTLEIQRTEQGDSAMYLCASSSGQGVIYEQYFGPGTRLTVT.

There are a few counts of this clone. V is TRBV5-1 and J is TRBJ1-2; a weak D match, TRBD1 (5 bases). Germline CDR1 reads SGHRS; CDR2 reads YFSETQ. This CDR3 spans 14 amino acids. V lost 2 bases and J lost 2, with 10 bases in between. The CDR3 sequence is CASSLARQNYGYTF. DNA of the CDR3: TGCGCCAGCAGCTTAGCGAGACAGAACTATGGCTACACCTTC.

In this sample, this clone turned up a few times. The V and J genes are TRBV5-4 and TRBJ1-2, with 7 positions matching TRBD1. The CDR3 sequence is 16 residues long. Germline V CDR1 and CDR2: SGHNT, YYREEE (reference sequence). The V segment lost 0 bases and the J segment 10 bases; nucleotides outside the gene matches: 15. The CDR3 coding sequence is TGTGCCAGCAGCTTGGGCCAACCTTTACAACAGGGGACCTACACCTTC. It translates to CASSLGQPLQQGTYTF.